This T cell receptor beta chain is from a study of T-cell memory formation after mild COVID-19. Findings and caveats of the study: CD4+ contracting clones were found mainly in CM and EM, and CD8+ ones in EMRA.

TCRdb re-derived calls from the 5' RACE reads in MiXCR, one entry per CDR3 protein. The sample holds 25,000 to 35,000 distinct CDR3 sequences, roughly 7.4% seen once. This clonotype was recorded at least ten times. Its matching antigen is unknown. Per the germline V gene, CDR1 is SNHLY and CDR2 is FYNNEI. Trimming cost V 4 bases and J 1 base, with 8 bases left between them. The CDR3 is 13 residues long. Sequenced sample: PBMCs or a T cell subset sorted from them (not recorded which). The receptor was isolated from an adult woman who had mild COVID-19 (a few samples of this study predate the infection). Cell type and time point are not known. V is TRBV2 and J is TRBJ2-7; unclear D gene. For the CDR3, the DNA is TGTGCCAGCAGTGTTAGGGATTCCTACGAGCAGTACTTC. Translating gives CASSVRDSYEQYF.